This TCR beta chain was observed in a study of cytomegalovirus exposure and HLA in healthy donors. The PCR had 60 Vbeta and 13 Jbeta primers. The protocol was immunoSEQ multiplex PCR, while the TCRdb copy is restricted to in-frame clones and leaves out a portion. Of roughly 150,000 clones in the sample, roughly 76% were seen once. The CDR3 runs 14 residues. Trimming cost V 2 bases and J 7 bases, with 13 bases left between them. Germline V CDR1 and CDR2: SGHDT, YYEEEE. Regarding the study as a whole: Reported results showed that the classifier diagnosed cytomegalovirus status with high specificity and sensitivity.

A note on this clone: Its specificity is unknown.

This receptor was identified in a male donor in good health and CMV-seronegative. Sequencing was performed on PBMCs. The V and J genes are TRBV5-6 and TRBJ2-4; D is possibly TRBD1 (5 bases). The DNA of the CDR3 is TGTGCCAGCAGCTTAGGGGCTGGTTGGAACATTCAGTACTTC. Translating gives CASSLGAGWNIQYF. Filled out from reference TRBV5-6 and TRBJ2-4, the complete variable domain reads DAGVTQSPTHLIKTRGQQVTLRCSPKSGHDTVSWYQQALGQGPQFIFQYYEEEERQRGNFPDRFSGHQFPNYSSELNVNALLLGDSALYLCASSLGAGWNIQYFGAGTRLSVL.